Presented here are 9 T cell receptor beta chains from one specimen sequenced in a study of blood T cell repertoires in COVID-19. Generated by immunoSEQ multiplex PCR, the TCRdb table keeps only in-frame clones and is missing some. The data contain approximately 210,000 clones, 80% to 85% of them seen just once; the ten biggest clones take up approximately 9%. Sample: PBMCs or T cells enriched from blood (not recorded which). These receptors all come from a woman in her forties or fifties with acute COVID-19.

The CDR3 nucleotides are TGTGCCACCAGTGACCGCACGGCTAGGGGAAATGAGCAGTTCTTC. This gives the protein CATSDRTARGNEQFF. This chain joins TRBV24-1 and TRBJ2-1; perhaps TRBD1 as D (5 bases). This CDR3 contains 15 residues. Germline V gene sequence: CDR1 KGHDR, CDR2 SFDVKD. V was shortened by 4 bases and J by 7 bases, with 16 bases between the two germline ends.

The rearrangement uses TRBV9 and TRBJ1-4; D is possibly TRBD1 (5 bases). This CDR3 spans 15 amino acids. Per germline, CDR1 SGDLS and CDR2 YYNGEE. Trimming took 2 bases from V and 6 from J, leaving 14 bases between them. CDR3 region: CASSVTGSAYEKLFF. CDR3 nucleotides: TGTGCCAGCAGCGTTACAGGTTCAGCGTATGAAAAACTGTTTTTT. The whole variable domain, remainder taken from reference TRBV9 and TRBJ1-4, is DSGVTQTPKHLITATGQRVTLRCSPRSGDLSVYWYQQSLDQGLQFLIQYYNGEERAKGNILERFSAQQFPDLHSELNLSSLELGDSALYFCASSVTGSAYEKLFFGSGTQLSVL.

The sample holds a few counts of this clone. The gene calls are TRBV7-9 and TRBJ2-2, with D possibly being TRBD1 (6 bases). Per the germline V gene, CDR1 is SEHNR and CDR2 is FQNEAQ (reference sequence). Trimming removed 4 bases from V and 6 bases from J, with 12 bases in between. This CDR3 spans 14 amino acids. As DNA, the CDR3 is TGTGCCAGCAGCTCGGGATACAGGGCCGGGGAGCTGTTTTTT. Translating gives CASSSGYRAGELFF.

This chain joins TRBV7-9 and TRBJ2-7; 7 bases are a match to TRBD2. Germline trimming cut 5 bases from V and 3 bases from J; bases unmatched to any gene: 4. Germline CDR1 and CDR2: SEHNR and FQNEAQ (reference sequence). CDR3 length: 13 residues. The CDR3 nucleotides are TGTGCCAGCAGCCACTGGACTAGCTACGAGCAGTACTTC. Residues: CASSHWTSYEQYF.

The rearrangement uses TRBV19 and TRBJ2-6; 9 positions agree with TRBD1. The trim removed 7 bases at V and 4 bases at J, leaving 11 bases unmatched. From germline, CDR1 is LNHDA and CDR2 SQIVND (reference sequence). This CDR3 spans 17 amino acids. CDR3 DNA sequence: TGTGCCAGTAAGTCCGGACAGGGGATTTACGGGGCCAACGTCCTGACTTTC. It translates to CASKSGQGIYGANVLTF.

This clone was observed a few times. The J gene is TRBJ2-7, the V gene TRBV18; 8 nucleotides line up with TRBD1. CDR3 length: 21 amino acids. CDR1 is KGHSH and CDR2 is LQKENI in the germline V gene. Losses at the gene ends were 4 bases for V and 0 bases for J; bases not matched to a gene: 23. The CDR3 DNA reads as TGTGCCAGCTCACAGGACAGGGTACTCTTGAGCCAAGATAAGAGCTCCTACGAGCAGTACTTC. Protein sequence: CASSQDRVLLSQDKSSYEQYF.

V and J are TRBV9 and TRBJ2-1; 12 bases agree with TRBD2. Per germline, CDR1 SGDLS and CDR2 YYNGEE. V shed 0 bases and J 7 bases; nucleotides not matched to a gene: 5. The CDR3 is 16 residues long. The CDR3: CASSVGPSGGENEQFF. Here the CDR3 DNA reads TGTGCCAGCAGCGTAGGGCCTAGCGGGGGGGAAAATGAGCAGTTCTTC. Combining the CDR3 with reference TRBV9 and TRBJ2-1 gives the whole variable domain DSGVTQTPKHLITATGQRVTLRCSPRSGDLSVYWYQQSLDQGLQFLIQYYNGEERAKGNILERFSAQQFPDLHSELNLSSLELGDSALYFCASSVGPSGGENEQFFGPGTRLTVL.

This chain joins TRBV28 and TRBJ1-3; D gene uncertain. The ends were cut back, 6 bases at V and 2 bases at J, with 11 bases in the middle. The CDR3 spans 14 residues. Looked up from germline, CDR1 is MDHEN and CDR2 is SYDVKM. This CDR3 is CASSSQAAGNTIYF. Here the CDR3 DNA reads TGTGCCAGCAGCTCCCAAGCGGCTGGAAACACCATATATTTT.

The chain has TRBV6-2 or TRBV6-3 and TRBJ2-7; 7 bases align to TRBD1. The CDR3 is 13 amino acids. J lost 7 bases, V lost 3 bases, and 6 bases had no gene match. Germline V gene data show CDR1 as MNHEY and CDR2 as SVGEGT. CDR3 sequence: CASSYYIQGEQYF. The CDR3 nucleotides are TGTGCCAGCAGTTATTACATACAGGGGGAGCAGTACTTC.